Listed below are T cell receptor beta chains from one sample, sequenced in a study of CD8+CD57+ T cells in acquired aplastic anemia. MiXCR, run by TCRdb on the reads, gives a single entry per CDR3 protein. Among some 290,000 distinct CDR3 sequences, around three fifths were seen once, and the ten largest hold 8%. The material sequenced was sorted CD4+, CD8+, or CD8+CD57+ T cells (not recorded which) from PBMCs. Every receptor here comes from a human donor with severe aplastic anemia or a healthy control (not recorded which). CDR3s include the opening cysteine and the closing phenylalanine or tryptophan. The D gene is left open where the match is weak. Where a row states a size, it is once, few, many or the class of an expanded clone; other rows omit it.

CDR3aa: CASINPEATNEKLFF; CDR3nt: TGTGCCAGCATAAACCCGGAGGCAACTAATGAAAAACTGTTTTTT; d_gene: .; j_gene: TRBJ1-4; v_gene: TRBV6-7; abundance: .
CDR3aa: CATSDPGQVPYEQYF; CDR3nt: TGTGCCACCAGTGATCCGGGACAGGTTCCCTACGAGCAGTACTTC; d_gene: TRBD1; j_gene: TRBJ2-7; v_gene: TRBV24-1; abundance: few
CDR3aa: CASTKMGVGNTEAFF; CDR3nt: TGTGCCAGCACCAAAATGGGGGTGGGGAACACTGAAGCTTTCTTT; d_gene: .; j_gene: TRBJ1-1; v_gene: TRBV5-8; abundance: many
CDR3aa: CASSLRSGSDYEQYF; CDR3nt: TGTGCCAGCAGCTTACGTTCAGGTAGCGACTACGAGCAGTACTTC; d_gene: .; j_gene: TRBJ2-7; v_gene: TRBV7-9; abundance: .
CDR3aa: CASSQLRTGEYGYTF; CDR3nt: TGTGCCAGCAGCCAGCTCAGGACAGGAGAATATGGCTACACCTTC; d_gene: TRBD1; j_gene: TRBJ1-2; v_gene: TRBV9; abundance: .
CDR3aa: CASSLESGGTYEQYF; CDR3nt: TGTGCCAGCAGCTTAGAAAGCGGGGGGACCTACGAGCAGTACTTC; d_gene: TRBD2; j_gene: TRBJ2-7; v_gene: TRBV7-9; abundance: .
CDR3aa: CAAGNLAGYEQYF; CDR3nt: TGTGCCGCCGGGAATCTTGCGGGCTACGAGCAGTACTTC; d_gene: .; j_gene: TRBJ2-7; v_gene: TRBV2; abundance: .
CDR3aa: CASSEKVTTSTDTQYF; CDR3nt: TGCGCCAGCAGTGAGAAGGTGACAACTAGCACAGATACGCAGTATTTT; d_gene: .; j_gene: TRBJ2-3; v_gene: TRBV10-1; abundance: .
CDR3aa: CASSQEPTGYTGELFF; CDR3nt: TGCGCCAGCAGCCAAGAACCTACAGGGTACACCGGGGAGCTGTTTTTT; d_gene: .; j_gene: TRBJ2-2; v_gene: TRBV5-1; abundance: few
CDR3aa: CASSSAGGVSYEQYF; CDR3nt: TGTGCCAGCAGCTCTGCGGGGGGAGTCTCCTACGAGCAGTACTTC; d_gene: TRBD2; j_gene: TRBJ2-7; v_gene: TRBV7-3; abundance: .
CDR3aa: CSADGLAGGLSDTQYF; CDR3nt: TGCAGTGCCGATGGACTAGCGGGAGGGTTGTCAGATACGCAGTATTTT; d_gene: TRBD2; j_gene: TRBJ2-3; v_gene: TRBV20-1; abundance: few
CDR3aa: CSVRTGNYEQYF; CDR3nt: TGCAGCGTCAGGACAGGGAACTACGAGCAGTACTTC; d_gene: TRBD1; j_gene: TRBJ2-7; v_gene: TRBV29-1; abundance: many
CDR3aa: CSAQRTLSYEQYF; CDR3nt: TGCAGTGCCCAGAGGACACTATCCTACGAGCAGTACTTC; d_gene: .; j_gene: TRBJ2-7; v_gene: TRBV20-1; abundance: .
CDR3aa: CASSLASRTYEQYF; CDR3nt: TGCGCCAGCAGCTTGGCGAGCAGGACATACGAGCAGTACTTC; d_gene: .; j_gene: TRBJ2-7; v_gene: TRBV5-1; abundance: .
CDR3aa: CASSLGIGGLAGREQYF; CDR3nt: TGTGCCAGCAGCTTAGGTATTGGTGGACTAGCTGGTCGCGAGCAGTACTTC; d_gene: TRBD2; j_gene: TRBJ2-7; v_gene: TRBV13; abundance: .
CDR3aa: CASSRQDPNTGELFF; CDR3nt: TGTGCCAGCTCGAGGCAGGATCCGAACACCGGGGAGCTGTTTTTT; d_gene: .; j_gene: TRBJ2-2; v_gene: TRBV25-1; abundance: few
CDR3aa: CASSLAEPGEQYF; CDR3nt: TGTGCCAGCAGCTTAGCGGAGCCCGGCGAGCAGTACTTC; d_gene: .; j_gene: TRBJ2-7; v_gene: TRBV7-2; abundance: few
CDR3aa: CASSEETAGELFF; CDR3nt: TGTGCCAGCAGTGAGGAAACGGCCGGGGAGCTGTTTTTT; d_gene: .; j_gene: TRBJ2-2; v_gene: TRBV6-1; abundance: many
CDR3aa: CASSVVQYSGANVLTF; CDR3nt: TGTGCCAGCAGCGTAGTACAGTACTCTGGGGCCAACGTCCTGACTTTC; d_gene: .; j_gene: TRBJ2-6; v_gene: TRBV9; abundance: .
CDR3aa: CSARTTNQPQHF; CDR3nt: TGCAGTGCTAGGACAACTAATCAGCCCCAGCATTTT; d_gene: .; j_gene: TRBJ1-5; v_gene: TRBV20-1; abundance: many
CDR3aa: CATSTRTGEETQYF; CDR3nt: TGTGCCACCAGCACCCGGACAGGGGAAGAGACCCAGTACTTC; d_gene: TRBD1; j_gene: TRBJ2-5; v_gene: TRBV15; abundance: .
CDR3aa: CASSDNLMGKLFF; CDR3nt: TGCGCCAGCAGTGATAACCTAATGGGGAAACTGTTTTTT; d_gene: .; j_gene: TRBJ1-4; v_gene: TRBV10-2; abundance: .
CDR3aa: CASSREPGRSGSYEQYF; CDR3nt: TGTGCCAGCAGCCGCGAGCCGGGCCGCTCAGGATCCTACGAGCAGTACTTC; d_gene: .; j_gene: TRBJ2-7; v_gene: TRBV7-9; abundance: .
CDR3aa: CASRPLGTGGLNYGYTF; CDR3nt: TGTGCCAGCAGACCCCTTGGGACAGGGGGCCTTAACTATGGCTACACCTTC; d_gene: TRBD1; j_gene: TRBJ1-2; v_gene: TRBV6-5; abundance: many
CDR3aa: CATKDADNSPLHF; CDR3nt: TGTGCCACTAAGGACGCCGATAATTCACCCCTCCACTTT; d_gene: .; j_gene: TRBJ1-6; v_gene: TRBV19; abundance: .
CDR3aa: CASSARDRGPSTDTQYF; CDR3nt: TGTGCCAGCAGCGCCCGGGACAGGGGGCCTAGCACAGATACGCAGTATTTT; d_gene: TRBD1; j_gene: TRBJ2-3; v_gene: TRBV9; abundance: many
CDR3aa: CAWSGARTSGGAREQYF; CDR3nt: TGTGCCTGGAGTGGGGCGCGAACTAGCGGGGGGGCGAGGGAGCAGTACTTC; d_gene: TRBD2; j_gene: TRBJ2-7; v_gene: TRBV30; abundance: .
CDR3aa: CSFRQGAGGSEQYF; CDR3nt: TGCAGTTTCCGTCAAGGTGCCGGGGGCAGCGAGCAGTACTTC; d_gene: .; j_gene: TRBJ2-7; v_gene: TRBV20-1; abundance: .
CDR3aa: CSARPSGTSYEQYF; CDR3nt: TGCAGTGCTAGACCCTCCGGGACAAGCTACGAGCAGTACTTC; d_gene: .; j_gene: TRBJ2-7; v_gene: TRBV20-1; abundance: many
CDR3aa: CSAFSGQETQYF; CDR3nt: TGCAGTGCCTTTTCGGGTCAAGAGACCCAGTACTTC; d_gene: .; j_gene: TRBJ2-5; v_gene: TRBV20-1; abundance: .